These 15 T cell receptor beta chains share one sample of origin, sequenced in a study of response to subunit inactivated influenza vaccine. TCRdb processed the RT-PCR reads anew with MiXCR; each CDR3 protein has one entry. Of about 500,000 distinct CDR3 sequences listed, 15% to 20% are singletons. The starting material was CD4+ T cells sorted from PBMCs, obtained about 24 months after vaccination. These receptors were collected from a man aged 45 to 70 who received an inactivated influenza vaccine.

V and J are TRBV6-2 or TRBV6-3 and TRBJ2-2; TRBD1 might be the D (5 bases). V lost 2 bases to trimming and J lost 3 bases, with 16 bases between them. The CDR3 runs 17 residues. The germline V gene encodes CDR1 MNHEY and CDR2 SVGEGT. The chain's CDR3 is CASSYRVDSLYTGELFF. The CDR3 DNA reads as TGTGCCAGCAGTTACCGGGTCGACAGCCTATACACCGGGGAGCTGTTTTTT.

This clonotype has more than one count but fewer than ten. The chain uses TRBV12-3 or TRBV12-4 and TRBJ1-2; D not resolved. The CDR3 consists of 13 residues. V was cut by 6 bases and J by 8 bases, with 16 bases left in between. Here the CDR3 DNA reads TGTGCCAGCAGGATGACCGCCGTTGACGGCTACACCTTC. It translates to CASRMTAVDGYTF.

The chain joins TRBV6-5 to TRBJ1-4; no firm D call. The CDR3 consists of 15 residues. Germline CDR1 and CDR2: MNHEY and SVGAGI. The V and J ends lost 2 bases and 8 bases respectively, with 15 bases between them. This CDR3 is CASSYRAEGREKLFF. Written as DNA, the CDR3 is TGTGCCAGCAGTTACAGGGCCGAGGGTCGGGAAAAACTGTTTTTT.

This clonotype appeared a few times. V usage is TRBV28 and J usage is TRBJ2-1; D is perhaps TRBD1 or TRBD2 (5 bases each). Trimming removed 5 bases at V and 10 bases at J, with 15 bases between. From germline, CDR1 is MDHEN and CDR2 SYDVKM. The CDR3 has 13 amino acids. The CDR3 DNA reads TGTGCCAGCAGTAGCTGGGACGTCGGCGAGCAGTTCTTC. This codes for CASSSWDVGEQFF.

This clonotype was found many times. The V call is TRBV24-1, the J call TRBJ2-3; a weak D match, TRBD2 (6 bases). The V gene lost 9 bases and the J gene lost 2 bases, with 14 bases spanning the gap. The CDR3 is made up of 14 amino acids. Germline V gene sequence: CDR1 KGHDR, CDR2 SFDVKD. The CDR3 DNA follows: TGTGCCACCCGAGCCCGGACTACCACAGATACGCAGTATTTT. This sequence encodes CATRARTTTDTQYF.

The chain has TRBV3-1 and TRBJ2-1; a possible D gene is TRBD2 (5 bases). V lost 0 bases and J lost 5, with 14 bases in between. The CDR3 is made up of 16 amino acids. In germline, CDR1 is LGHDT, CDR2 YNNKEL (reference sequence). Here the CDR3 DNA reads TGTGCCAGCAGCCAAGATGCGGGTACACGGCACAATGAGCAGTTCTTC. Residues: CASSQDAGTRHNEQFF.

The CDR3 DNA follows: TGTGCCAGCAGCCTACAGACCCTCGGTTCACCCCTCCACTTT. Its protein is CASSLQTLGSPLHF. The chain recombines TRBV3-1 with TRBJ1-6; D not resolved. Germline V gene sequence: CDR1 LGHDT, CDR2 YNNKEL (reference sequence). CDR3 length: 14 residues. Trimming shortened V by 4 bases and J by 9 bases, and 13 bases separated the two germline ends.

This chain connects TRBV10-3 to TRBJ2-7; TRBD1 aligns across 10 bases. Germline CDR1 reads ENHRY; CDR2 reads SYGVKD. The CDR3 sequence is 16 residues long. V dropped 0 bases and J dropped 2; count of bases not matched to a gene: 4. For the CDR3, the DNA is TGTGCCATCAGTGAGTCATTGGGACAGGGGACCTACGAGCAGTACTTC. The encoded protein is CAISESLGQGTYEQYF.

The chain couples TRBV29-1 to TRBJ2-1; 10 bases match TRBD1. The J segment lost 0 bases and the V segment lost 3 bases, leaving 8 bases of the junction unmatched. The V gene's germline CDR1 is SQVTM and CDR2 ANQGSEA. This CDR3 contains 17 residues. The CDR3: CSVDGTGALSSYNEQFF. The CDR3 coding sequence is TGCAGCGTTGACGGGACAGGGGCCCTAAGCTCCTACAATGAGCAGTTCTTC.

This clonotype was observed at least ten times. This rearrangement joins TRBV29-1 to TRBJ2-7, with 8 bases identical to TRBD2. V lost 4 bases to trimming and J lost 0 bases; unmatched junction nucleotides: 2. The CDR3 has 13 amino acids. CDR1 and CDR2 from the germline V gene are SQVTM and ANQGSEA. CDR3 protein: CSVAGRASYEQYF. The CDR3 nucleotides are TGCAGCGTTGCCGGGAGGGCCTCCTACGAGCAGTACTTC.

The CDR3, as DNA: TGCAGTGCTAGAGATCTTAAGGGAATCGGAGGCTATGGCTACACCTTC. As protein: CSARDLKGIGGYGYTF. The chain links TRBV20-1 to TRBJ1-2; D gene uncertain. CDR1 and CDR2 (germline): DFQATT, SNEGSKA (reference sequence). The ends were cut back, 0 bases at V and 4 bases at J, with 18 bases in the middle. CDR3 length: 16 residues.

This clonotype was counted a few times. This chain joins TRBV3-1 and TRBJ1-6; TRBD1 matches 8 bases. Trimming removed 1 base from V and 13 bases from J; junction bases left unmatched: 3. This CDR3 is built from 13 residues. CDR1 and CDR2 from the germline V gene are LGHDT and YNNKEL (reference sequence). CDR3 loop: CASSQGTGRPLHF. The CDR3 coding sequence is TGTGCCAGCAGCCAAGGGACAGGGCGGCCCCTCCACTTT.

This clonotype has a count of ten or more. The chain is built from TRBV27 and TRBJ2-2, with D unresolved. CDR1 is MNHEY, CDR2 SMNVEV, per germline (reference sequence). The CDR3 has 15 residues. V gave up 2 bases and J gave up 7 bases, with 14 bases separating them. The CDR3 nucleotides are TGTGCCAGCAGTTTAAATGGATGGTCGGGCGGGGAGCTGTTTTTT. As protein: CASSLNGWSGGELFF.

This clonotype showed up just a few times. The V call is TRBV29-1, the J call TRBJ2-5; D remains unclear. With 3 bases removed from V and 5 bases from J, the gap between germline ends came to 7 bases. The germline gives CDR1 SQVTM, CDR2 ANQGSEA. The length of the CDR3 is 11 residues. CDR3 sequence: CSVDSPETQYF. The CDR3 region has the DNA TGCAGCGTTGACTCTCCTGAGACCCAGTACTTC. The full variable domain, its missing parts supplied by reference TRBV29-1 and TRBJ2-5, is SAVISQKPSRDICQRGTSLTIQCQVDSQVTMMFWYRQQPGQSLTLIATANQGSEATYESGFVIDKFPISRPNLTFSTLTVSNMSPEDSSIYLCSVDSPETQYFGPGTRLLVL.

This clonotype was recorded at least ten times. The rearrangement joins TRBV12-3 or TRBV12-4 to TRBJ1-2; D is ambiguous. The CDR3 length is 12 residues. Trimming pared 7 bases from V and 4 bases from J, leaving 10 bases between. Written as DNA, the CDR3 is TGTGCCAGCACCAACTGGTTCTATGGCTACACCTTC. Translated: CASTNWFYGYTF.